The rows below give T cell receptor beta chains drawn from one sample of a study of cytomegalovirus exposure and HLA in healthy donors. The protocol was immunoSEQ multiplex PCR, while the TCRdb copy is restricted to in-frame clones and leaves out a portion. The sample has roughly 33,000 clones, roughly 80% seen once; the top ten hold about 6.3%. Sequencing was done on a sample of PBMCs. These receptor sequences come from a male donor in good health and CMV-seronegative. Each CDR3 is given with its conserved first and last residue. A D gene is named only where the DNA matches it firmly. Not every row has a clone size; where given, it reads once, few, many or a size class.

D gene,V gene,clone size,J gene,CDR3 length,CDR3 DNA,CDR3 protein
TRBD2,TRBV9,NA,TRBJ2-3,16,TGTGCCAGCAGCGGATGGAGCGGGGGGCTCACAGATACGCAGTATTTT,CASSGWSGGLTDTQYF
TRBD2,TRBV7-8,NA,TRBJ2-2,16,TGTGCCAGCAGCCCCTCGGGCGGGGGGGCGATCGGGGAGCTGTTTTTT,CASSPSGGGAIGELFF
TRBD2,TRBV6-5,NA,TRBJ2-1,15,TGTGCCAGCAGGAGCGGACTAGCGCGATACAATGAGCAGTTCTTC,CASRSGLARYNEQFF
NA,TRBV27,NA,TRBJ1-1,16,TGTGCCAGCAGTTCCCCCACAGGGACCTCCTACACTGAAGCTTTCTTT,CASSSPTGTSYTEAFF
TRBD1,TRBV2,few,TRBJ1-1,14,TGTGCCAGCAGCTCAGGACAGGGGGGCACTGAAGCTTTCTTT,CASSSGQGGTEAFF
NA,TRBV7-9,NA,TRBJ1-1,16,TGTGCCAGCAGCAGTTACAGGGATGGAAGGGGCACTGAAGCTTTCTTT,CASSSYRDGRGTEAFF
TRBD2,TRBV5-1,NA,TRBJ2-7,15,TGCGCCAGCAGCTTGATTCTAGCGGGAGAAGGCGAGCAGTACTTC,CASSLILAGEGEQYF
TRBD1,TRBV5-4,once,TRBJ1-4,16,TGTGCCAGCAGCCCGGGACCTGACAGGGGCAATGAAAAACTGTTTTTT,CASSPGPDRGNEKLFF
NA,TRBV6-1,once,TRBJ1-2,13,TGTGCCAGCAGTGACGACATCAACTATGGCTACACCTTC,CASSDDINYGYTF
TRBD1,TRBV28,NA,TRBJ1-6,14,TGTGCCAGCAGGTCCGGGACAGGGAGTTCACCCCTCCACTTT,CASRSGTGSSPLHF
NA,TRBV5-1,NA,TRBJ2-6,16,TGCGCCAGCAGCGCCACAGCCATCTCTGGGGCCAACGTCCTGACTTTC,CASSATAISGANVLTF
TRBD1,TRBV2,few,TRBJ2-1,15,TGTGCCAGCAGATCCCGGGACAGGGGAGGCAATGAGCAGTTCTTC,CASRSRDRGGNEQFF
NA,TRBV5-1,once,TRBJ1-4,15,TGCGCCAGCAGCTTTTCGGGGGGAGGGGATGAAAAACTGTTTTTT,CASSFSGGGDEKLFF
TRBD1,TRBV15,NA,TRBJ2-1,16,TGTGCCACCAGCGCATTAGGTGGACAGGGGGTGGTTGAGCAGTTCTTC,CATSALGGQGVVEQFF
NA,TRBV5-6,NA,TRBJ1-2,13,TGTGCCAGCAGCTTGGTGCGAACTGCTGGCTACACCTTC,CASSLVRTAGYTF
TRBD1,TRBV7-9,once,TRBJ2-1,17,TGTGCCAGCAGCCCCAACCCGGGACAGGGGGCCGACAATGAGCAGTTCTTC,CASSPNPGQGADNEQFF
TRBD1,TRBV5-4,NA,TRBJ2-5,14,TGTGCCAGCAGCAAACAGGGGGCCGTGGAGACCCAGTACTTC,CASSKQGAVETQYF
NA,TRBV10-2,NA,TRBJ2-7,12,TGCGCCAGCAGTGACACAGAATACGAGCAGTACTTC,CASSDTEYEQYF
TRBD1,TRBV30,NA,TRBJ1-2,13,TGTGCCTGTAAGGGGGCAGGGAACTATGGCTACACCTTC,CACKGAGNYGYTF
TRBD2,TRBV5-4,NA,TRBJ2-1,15,TGTGCCAGCAGCTTATCTCTAGCGGGGAACAATGAGCAGTTCTTC,CASSLSLAGNNEQFF
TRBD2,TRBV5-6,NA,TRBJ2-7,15,TGTGCCAGCAGCCCGGGGACTAGCGGGAGACACGAGCAGTACTTC,CASSPGTSGRHEQYF
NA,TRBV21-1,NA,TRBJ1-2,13,TGTGCCAGCGAGAGGCAGGGGGCGATCGGCTACACCTTC,CASERQGAIGYTF
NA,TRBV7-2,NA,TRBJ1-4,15,TGTGCCAGCAGCTCCGGGAGCTTATGGAATGAAAAACTGTTTTTT,CASSSGSLWNEKLFF
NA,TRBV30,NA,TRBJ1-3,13,TGTGCCTGGAGCACTGGCGGAGGAAACACCATATATTTT,CAWSTGGGNTIYF
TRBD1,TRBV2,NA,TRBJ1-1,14,TGTGCCAGCACCTTAACAGGGGGAAACACTGAAGCTTTCTTT,CASTLTGGNTEAFF
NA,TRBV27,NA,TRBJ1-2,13,TGTGCCAGCAGTTCCTGGGGGGAGAACGGCTACACCTTC,CASSSWGENGYTF
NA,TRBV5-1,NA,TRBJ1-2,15,TGCGCCAGTGGACCGGACGGGGACTTAACCTATGGCTACACCTTC,CASGPDGDLTYGYTF
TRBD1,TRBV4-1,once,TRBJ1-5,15,TGCGCCAGCAGCCACCAGACAGGGGAAGCTCAGCCCCAGCATTTT,CASSHQTGEAQPQHF
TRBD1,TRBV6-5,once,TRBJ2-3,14,TGTGCCAGCAGACTAGGGACAGGGGCAGATACGCAGTATTTT,CASRLGTGADTQYF
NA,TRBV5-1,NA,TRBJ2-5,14,TGCGCCAGCAGCCGAGACAAGTCCCAAGAGACCCAGTACTTC,CASSRDKSQETQYF
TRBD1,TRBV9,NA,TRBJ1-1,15,TGTGCCAGCAGCGCTAGACAGGGATCGGACACTGAAGCTTTCTTT,CASSARQGSDTEAFF
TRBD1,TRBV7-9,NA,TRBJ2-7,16,TGTGCCAGCAGCCCCCGGACAGGACCCCCTCCTCACGAGCAGTACTTC,CASSPRTGPPPHEQYF
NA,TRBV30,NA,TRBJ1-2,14,TGTGCCTGGAGCGGCCGGGTCTTTGGCTATGGCTACACCTTC,CAWSGRVFGYGYTF
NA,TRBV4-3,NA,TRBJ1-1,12,TGCGCCAGCAGCCAAGAAAGGCAGGTAGCTTTCTTT,CASSQERQVAFF
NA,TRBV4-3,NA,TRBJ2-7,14,TGCGCCAGCAGCCCCCTGGGGGGTATCGACGAGCAGTACTTC,CASSPLGGIDEQYF
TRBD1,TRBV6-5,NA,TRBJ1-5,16,TGTGCCAGCAGTTCCTTACAGGGGGCGAGGGAGCAGCCCCAGCATTTT,CASSSLQGAREQPQHF
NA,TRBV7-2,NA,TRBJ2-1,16,TGTGCCAGCAGCTTACGTCAACAGGGCTCTTACAATGAGCAGTTCTTC,CASSLRQQGSYNEQFF
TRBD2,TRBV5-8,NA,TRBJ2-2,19,TGTGCCAGCAGCTTCACCGGGACTAGCGGGAGAGGATCTACCGGGGAGCTGTTTTTT,CASSFTGTSGRGSTGELFF
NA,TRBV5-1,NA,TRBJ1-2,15,TGCGCCAGCAGCTCAGGGCAGGGCCTGGCGAATGGCTACACCTTC,CASSSGQGLANGYTF
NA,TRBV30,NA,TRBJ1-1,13,TGTGCCTGGAGGACGGGTGTTGGCACTGAAGCTTTCTTT,CAWRTGVGTEAFF
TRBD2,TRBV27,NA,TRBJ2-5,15,TGTGCCAGCAGTTTGCTAGCGGGAAGTCAAGAGACCCAGTACTTC,CASSLLAGSQETQYF
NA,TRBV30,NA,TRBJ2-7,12,TGTGCCTGGGAGGGACACCCGGCCGAGCAGTACTTC,CAWEGHPAEQYF
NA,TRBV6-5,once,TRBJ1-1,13,TGTGCCAGCACCCGACCGGGTGGCACTGAAGCTTTCTTT,CASTRPGGTEAFF
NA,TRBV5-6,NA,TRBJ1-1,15,TGTGCCAGCAGCCCTTGGGACTCGCTGAGCACTGAAGCTTTCTTT,CASSPWDSLSTEAFF
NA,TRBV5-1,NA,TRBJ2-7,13,TGCGCCAGCAGCTTGGCCGTGAGTTACGAGCAGTACTTC,CASSLAVSYEQYF
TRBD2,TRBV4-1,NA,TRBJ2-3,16,TGCGCCAGCAGCCAAGAGGGTAGCGGGGTCGGAGATACGCAGTATTTT,CASSQEGSGVGDTQYF
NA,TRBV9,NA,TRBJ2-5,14,TGTGCCAGCAGCGTAGGGCAGTTCCAAGAGACCCAGTACTTC,CASSVGQFQETQYF
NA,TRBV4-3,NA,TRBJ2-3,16,TGCGCCAGCAGCCAAGAAGGACCTAGCTTTCCAGATACGCAGTATTTT,CASSQEGPSFPDTQYF
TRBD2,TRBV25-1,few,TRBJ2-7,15,TGTGCCAGCAGTGAATCGGGTAGCGGGAGGTTTGAGCAGTACTTC,CASSESGSGRFEQYF
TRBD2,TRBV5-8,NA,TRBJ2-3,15,TGTGCCAGCAGCCCGGGACTAGCGGACACAGATACGCAGTATTTT,CASSPGLADTDTQYF
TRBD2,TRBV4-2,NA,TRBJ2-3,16,TGTGCCAGCAGCCAGTCCGGGACTAGCGGCACAGATACGCAGTATTTT,CASSQSGTSGTDTQYF
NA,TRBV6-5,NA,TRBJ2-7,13,TGTGCCAGCAGTTATCGCGGAGCCTACGAGCAGTACTTC,CASSYRGAYEQYF
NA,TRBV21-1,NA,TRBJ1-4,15,TGTGCCAGCCCCAGAGGTAAGGAAGGGAGGGAAAAACTGTTTTTT,CASPRGKEGREKLFF